This TCR beta chain was captured by sequencing in a study of T cell responses to AZD1222 COVID-19 vaccine. Study findings and constraints: A reported finding is that nearly half of spike-specific TCRs target unmutated variant regions. Repertoire sampling was restricted to post-peak T cell response timepoints.

This clone is a singleton in its sample. Its antigen remains unidentified. Clones were read by immunoSEQ multiplex PCR, and TCRdb kept only the in-frame ones, dropping some. The sample carries around 180,000 clones, around 92% recorded once. The clonotype originates from an adult in good health. Source: peripheral blood, taken on day 0 of AZD1222 vaccination.

CDR3 region: CASSVGSAGELFF. The CDR3 DNA sequence: TGTGCCAGCAGCGTGGGGAGCGCCGGGGAGCTGTTTTTT. The chain carries TRBV9 and TRBJ2-2; tentative D call: TRBD2 (5 bases). V was shortened by 2 bases and J by 6 bases, with 8 bases between the two germline ends. CDR3 length equals 13 residues. Germline V gene lookup returns CDR1 SGDLS and CDR2 YYNGEE.